These 8 T cell receptor beta chains originate from one sample sequenced in a study of spatial heterogeneity in lung cancer. Study findings and constraints: Within tumors, counts of expanded alpha and beta TCRs tracked tumor mutation counts.

Stated time point: sample taken at primary tumor resection. TCRdb redid the calling of the 5' RACE reads with MiXCR, one entry per CDR3 protein. The data hold around 3,000 distinct CDR3 sequences, with about an eighth observed a single time. No antigens are known for them. The sample in question was lung tumor tissue, obtained at surgery. These receptors all come from a male donor with early-stage non-small cell lung cancer.

This clonotype was observed a few times. The gene calls are TRBV20-1 and TRBJ1-2, with a weak D call TRBD1 (6 bases). Trimming left V 1 base short and J 0 bases short, with 15 bases between. The length of the CDR3 is 16 residues. Germline V gene lookup returns CDR1 DFQATT and CDR2 SNEGSKA (reference sequence). Here the CDR3 reads CSARGSNRVSNYGYTF. DNA for the CDR3: TGCAGTGCTAGAGGCAGTAACAGGGTCTCTAACTATGGCTACACCTTC.

This sequence joins TRBV19 and TRBJ2-2; TRBD1 matches 7 bases. V lost 5 bases and J lost 0; bases outside the gene matches: 6. The CDR3 spans 16 residues. Germline CDR1 reads LNHDA; CDR2 reads SQIVND (reference sequence). The CDR3 DNA reads as TGTGCCAGTAGTCGCCCTGGGACAGCGAACACCGGGGAGCTGTTTTTT. Amino acid sequence: CASSRPGTANTGELFF.

This clonotype is medium-sized (0.01 to 0.1%). The gene calls are TRBV5-5 and TRBJ1-1; D not resolved. The CDR3 runs 13 residues. The ends were cut back, 0 bases at V and 1 base at J, with 4 bases in the middle. The germline CDR1 and CDR2 sequences are SGHKS and YYEKEE (reference sequence). The CDR3 sequence: CASSLGPNTEAFF. In DNA form, the CDR3 reads TGTGCCAGCAGCTTGGGACCGAACACTGAAGCTTTCTTT. Using reference TRBV5-5 and TRBJ1-1 for the parts outside the CDR3, the full variable domain is DAGVTQSPTHLIKTRGQQVTLRCSPISGHKSVSWYQQVLGQGPQFIFQYYEKEERGRGNFPDRFSARQFPNYSSELNVNALLLGDSALYLCASSLGPNTEAFFGQGTRLTVV.

This chain joins TRBV15 and TRBJ2-6, with 7 positions matching TRBD1. V shed 4 bases, J shed 3 bases, and the junction held 15 bases outside the gene matches. This CDR3 contains 19 residues. The germline CDR1 and CDR2 sequences are LNHNV and YYDKDF (reference sequence). The CDR3 DNA reads as TGTGCCACCAGCACCGTTCCGGGACAGACGCTGGATGGGGCCAACGTCCTGACTTTC. Protein: CATSTVPGQTLDGANVLTF.

By sample fraction, this clonotype is medium-sized. This chain links TRBV28 with TRBJ2-5; D is uncertain. Trimming removed 6 bases from V and 3 bases from J, with 20 bases in between. Germline CDR1 and CDR2: MDHEN and SYDVKM. The CDR3 length is 16 residues. The DNA of the CDR3 is TGTGCCAGCAGATTTCATTACGGACGTGAGAAAGAGACCCAGTACTTC. Protein: CASRFHYGREKETQYF.

This clonotype is classed as medium-sized (0.01 to 0.1%). This may come from a read error, since a much larger clone is one base off. No conserved phenylalanine or tryptophan ends this CDR3, so it is likely a read error. The chain combines TRBV20-1 with TRBJ1-1; maybe TRBD1 (5 bases). The germline V gene has CDR1 DFQATT and CDR2 SNEGSKA (reference sequence). The CDR3 has 13 amino acids. V gave up 3 bases and J gave up 4 bases, with 12 bases separating them. CDR3 region: CSASRGEGTEAFC. For the CDR3, the DNA is TGCAGTGCTAGTCGAGGGGAGGGCACTGAAGCTTTCTGT.

This clonotype is labeled medium-sized. The chain couples TRBV7-3 to TRBJ1-1; 8 bases are shared with TRBD1. V gave up 8 bases and J gave up 2 bases; unmatched junction bases: 4. CDR1 is SGHTA, CDR2 FQGTGA, per germline. The CDR3 totals 13 residues. CDR3 bases: TGTGCCAGCCAGGGGGCGCGAAACACTGAAGCTTTCTTT. Translation: CASQGARNTEAFF. Supplemented by reference TRBV7-3 and TRBJ1-1, the full variable domain reads GAGVSQTPSNKVTEKGKYVELRCDPISGHTALYWYRQSLGQGPEFLIYFQGTGAADDSGLPNDRFFAVRPEGSVSTLKIQRTERGDSAVYLCASQGARNTEAFFGQGTRLTVV.

This clonotype is labeled medium-sized. The CDR3, as DNA: TGTGCCACCCGGACTGCAACCGGGGAGCTGTTTTTT. As protein: CATRTATGELFF. V is TRBV7-3 and J is TRBJ2-2; D might be TRBD2 (5 bases). The CDR3 runs 12 residues. The ends were cut back, 10 bases at V and 5 bases at J, with 11 bases in the middle. The V gene's germline CDR1 is SGHTA and CDR2 FQGTGA.